The present entry profiles one T cell receptor (beta chain) with its context. The source of the sample is a study of blood T cell repertoires in COVID-19. For the study at large: Italy, Spain and the United States were the sources of the convalescent and acute COVID-19 samples. In each case, the material was cDNA or gDNA derived from T cells, B-cell-depleted T cells, or PBMCs.

Germline V gene sequence: CDR1 SGHVS, CDR2 FQNEAQ. V was cut by 5 bases and J by 1 base, with 13 bases left in between. The CDR3 totals 15 residues. The authors' processing: Estimation of nucleated cell counts relied on the amplification of reference gene primers. Sequencing was performed with immunoSEQ multiplex PCR; in TCRdb, only in-frame clones are kept and a portion is missing. That table supplies the V and J calls and clone size; D and trimming were determined from the DNA. The sample carries more than 150,000 clones, about 82% recorded once. The clonotype was recovered from a woman aged 30 to 39 with acute or convalescent COVID-19. The chain joins TRBV7-8 to TRBJ2-3, with D maybe TRBD2 (6 bases). Sequenced: peripheral blood. The CDR3 protein is CASSARLDGTDTQYF. The CDR3 region has the DNA TGTGCCAGCAGCGCCCGACTAGATGGCACAGATACGCAGTATTTT.